This T cell receptor beta chain is drawn from a study of OX40 agonist ivuxolimab in advanced cancers. Study in general: Patients assigned to dose escalation were diagnosed with hepatocellular carcinoma, melanoma, renal cell or head and neck cancer. Notes on the study in general: Dose levels from 0.1 to 3.0 mg/kg saw CD4+ and CD8+ blood T cells expand clonally by week 6.

Germline CDR1 and CDR2: SGHVS and FNYEAQ. This CDR3 has 19 residues. V shed 0 bases, J shed 1 base, and the junction held 10 bases outside the gene matches. Comments on this clone: Its cognate antigen is unknown.

The table came from immunoSEQ multiplex PCR; TCRdb's copy has only in-frame clones and leaves some out. The top ten hold approximately 10% of the sample, which has 60,000 to 80,000 clones, roughly nine tenths seen once. The chain links TRBV7-6 to TRBJ2-3; TRBD2 matches 10 bases. The source of this sequence is an adult with an advanced solid tumor such as melanoma, head and neck, liver or kidney cancer. Sequencing used CD4+ or CD8+ T cells sorted from blood, obtained in a trial of the OX40 agonist ivuxolimab. This CDR3 reads CASSLAFQALAGGTDTQYF. The CDR3 coding sequence is TGTGCCAGCAGCTTAGCGTTCCAAGCCCTAGCGGGGGGCACAGATACGCAGTATTTT.